A selection of T cell receptor beta chains follows, all from one sample in a study of cytomegalovirus exposure and HLA in healthy donors. Clones were read by immunoSEQ multiplex PCR, and TCRdb kept only the in-frame ones, dropping some. The sample has more than 150,000 clones, roughly 88% seen once. Source material: PBMCs. The receptors were sampled from a girl aged 2-15 years in good health and CMV-seropositive. Both conserved end residues are part of each CDR3. A D gene is named only where the DNA matches it firmly. Size is stated for part of the rows, as once, few or many counts, or as a class when the clone is expanded.

v_call,j_call,clone_size,d_call,cdr3_nt,cdr3_aa
TRBV2,TRBJ2-1,-,-,TGTGCCAGCAGGGTCCAGCAGGGCGGCAATGAGCAGTTCTTC,CASRVQQGGNEQFF
TRBV11-2,TRBJ1-5,-,-,TGTGCCAGCAGCTCTATACGTGGGGGCAGCAATCAGCCCCAGCATTTT,CASSSIRGGSNQPQHF
TRBV6-4,TRBJ2-7,-,TRBD2,TGTGCCAGCAGTGGGTTGACTAGCGGGAGGGCGGGAGAGCAGTACTTC,CASSGLTSGRAGEQYF
TRBV15,TRBJ2-7,few,TRBD2,TGTGCCACCAGCAGAGATTGGACCGGGGGGGACGAGCAGTACTTC,CATSRDWTGGDEQYF
TRBV4-1,TRBJ2-7,-,TRBD2,TGCGCCAGCAGCCAGGCCGGGACTACGGACGAGCAGTACTTC,CASSQAGTTDEQYF
TRBV15,TRBJ2-7,-,-,TGTGCCACCAGCAGAGGAGGAGAGGACGAGCAGTACTTC,CATSRGGEDEQYF
TRBV6-5,TRBJ1-2,-,-,TGTGCCAGCAGCGGAGGTCCCTATGGCTACACCTTC,CASSGGPYGYTF
TRBV28,TRBJ2-7,once,TRBD2,TGTGCCAGCAGATGGACTAGCTTCCACGAGCAGTACTTC,CASRWTSFHEQYF
TRBV29-1,TRBJ1-2,-,TRBD1,TGCAGCGGATGGGACAGGGGGCGATATGGCTACACCTTC,CSGWDRGRYGYTF
TRBV7-9,TRBJ1-2,few,-,TGTGCCAGCAGCTTAGGGTATGTGGTGGGAGAGGATGGCTACACCTTC,CASSLGYVVGEDGYTF
TRBV6-6,TRBJ1-2,-,TRBD1,TGTGCCAGCAGTTCCCACCTGGACAGGGACGACACCTTC,CASSSHLDRDDTF
TRBV7-9,TRBJ2-7,-,-,TGTGCCAGCAGCTGGGCATTGTCCCCCTACGAGCAGTACTTC,CASSWALSPYEQYF
TRBV15,TRBJ2-1,-,TRBD2,TGTGCCACCAGCAGAGAACTAGCGGACAATGAGCAGTTCTTC,CATSRELADNEQFF
TRBV9,TRBJ2-1,-,TRBD2,TGTGCCAGCAGCGTATACGGGACTAGCGGGGGTCTTGTGGGTGAGCAGTTCTTC,CASSVYGTSGGLVGEQFF
TRBV10-2,TRBJ1-6,once,-,TGCGCCAGCAGTGAGACGCCGGGGGGCTCCTATAATTCACCCCTCCACTTT,CASSETPGGSYNSPLHF
TRBV6-4,TRBJ1-6,-,-,TGTGCCAGCAGTGAACAGGGTACCTATAATTCACCCCTCCACTTT,CASSEQGTYNSPLHF
TRBV5-1,TRBJ1-5,-,-,TGCGCCAGCAGCTTGGAAGGGGCGCCCAATCAGCCCCAGCATTTT,CASSLEGAPNQPQHF
TRBV28,TRBJ2-3,-,-,TGTGCCACTACGCCCCCAGGCGTGACGCAGTATTTT,CATTPPGVTQYF
TRBV27,TRBJ2-5,-,TRBD2,TGTGCCAGCAGCGTGGGTGGACTAGTAGGGGAGACCCAGTACTTC,CASSVGGLVGETQYF
TRBV7-2,TRBJ2-1,-,TRBD1,TGTGCCAGCAGCCGGGACAGGGTCAAGAGGAATGAGCAGTTCTTC,CASSRDRVKRNEQFF
TRBV10-1,TRBJ2-7,once,TRBD2,TGCGCCAGCAGTGAGACTAGCGGGTACTCCTACGAGCAGTACTTC,CASSETSGYSYEQYF
TRBV6-5,TRBJ1-4,few,TRBD1,TGTGCCAGCAGCCGGGACAGAACTAATGAAAAACTGTTTTTT,CASSRDRTNEKLFF
TRBV6-6,TRBJ1-5,-,-,TGTGCCAGCAGCCCCCAAAATAGCAATCAGCCCCAGCATTTT,CASSPQNSNQPQHF
TRBV28,TRBJ1-3,-,-,TGTGCCAGCAGTTTTAGGGGGATCTCTGGAAACACCATATATTTT,CASSFRGISGNTIYF
TRBV30,TRBJ1-3,-,-,TGTGCCTGGAGTGCCCTCAGAGGCTCTGGAAACACCATATATTTT,CAWSALRGSGNTIYF
TRBV7-8,TRBJ2-1,-,TRBD2,TGTGCCAGCAGCTTGAGTCCGGGACTAGGTAATTTTAACGCCTACAATGAGCAGTTCTTC,CASSLSPGLGNFNAYNEQFF
TRBV2,TRBJ2-7,-,-,TGTGCCAGCATCCGGGGATCCCTCTCCTACGAGCAGTACTTC,CASIRGSLSYEQYF